Listed here is a single T cell receptor (beta chain). How the authors handled the data: The assay estimated nucleated cells by amplifying reference gene primers. The method was immunoSEQ multiplex PCR; TCRdb's version includes in-frame clones alone and lacks a portion of them. For V, J and clone size, that table is used; D and trimming come from the DNA. Of 650,000 to 800,000 clones in the sample, just under 90% were seen once. This entry comes from a study of blood T cell repertoires in COVID-19. Study overall: COVID-19 samples, acute and convalescent, were from the United States, Italy and Spain. The cDNA or gDNA used as material had been derived from T cells, B-cell-depleted T cells, or PBMCs.

The CDR3 is 13 amino acids. Germline V gene lookup returns CDR1 SGHRS and CDR2 YFSETQ. Trimming left V 0 bases short and J 4 bases short, with 7 bases between. V gene TRBV5-1 combines with J gene TRBJ1-1; a possible D gene is TRBD1 (5 bases). The clonotype was recovered from a woman younger than 35 with acute or convalescent COVID-19. Sequences were obtained from peripheral blood. This CDR3 is CASSLAGSTEAFF. CDR3 DNA sequence: TGCGCCAGCAGCTTGGCAGGGTCCACTGAAGCTTTCTTT.